This T cell receptor (beta chain) was observed in a study of cytomegalovirus exposure and HLA in healthy donors. Use of 60 Vbeta and 13 Jbeta primers characterized the PCR. Method: immunoSEQ multiplex PCR; TCRdb's copy keeps in-frame clones and lacks some. The clone table shows 95,000 to 110,000 clones, with the ten largest holding 3.5%. The germline gives CDR1 SGHDT, CDR2 YYEEEE. V lost 1 base and J lost 2, with 7 bases in between. This CDR3 region has 13 residues. Source material: PBMCs. The J gene is TRBJ2-7, the V gene TRBV5-6; no reliable D call. The receptor was derived from a man in his forties in good health and CMV-seronegative. Here the CDR3 reads CASSLPGTYEQYF. In DNA, the CDR3 is TGTGCCAGCAGCTTGCCAGGAACCTACGAGCAGTACTTC.